This T cell receptor beta chain was identified during a study of cytomegalovirus exposure and HLA in healthy donors. Background on the study: Genotyping of more than 300 donors showed that approximately 83% belonged to the Caucasian-associated ancestry cluster. Study-wide findings and caveats: Sequences of the TCR beta chain were said to predict the HLA-A and HLA-B alleles of most subjects accurately. Data from an earlier analysis indicated that most TCR beta V segments were productive either about 87% or about 30% of the time.

With respect to this clone: The antigen is not known.

Use of 60 Vbeta and 13 Jbeta primers characterized the PCR. The assay was immunoSEQ multiplex PCR, and TCRdb's table has in-frame clones only and misses some. The profile shows roughly 100,000 clones, around 75% of them singletons. This CDR3 spans 13 amino acids. Germline V gives CDR1 LNHNV, CDR2 YYDKDF (reference sequence). Healthy bone marrow donors made up the donor group. The sequence was collected from a man aged 18 to 29 in good health and CMV-seropositive. The V and J genes are TRBV15 and TRBJ2-5; D remains ambiguous. Near its end, the DNA agrees better with TRBJ2-7, so the J call may be wrong. Sequences were obtained from PBMCs. CDR3 DNA: TGTGCCACCAGCAGAGATAAGTCCTACGAGCAGTACTTC. It specifies CATSRDKSYEQYF.